These 28 T cell receptor beta chains were all obtained from the same sample, sequenced in a study of identical twins listed by TCRdb under 2016. The library was made by 5' RACE. The reads were generated on an Illumina HiSeq 2000. TCRdb reran the public reads through fastp at Q25 and MiXCR, keeping productive beta chains. Rows are combined by CDR3 protein, so each entry shows the most common genes and DNA. This sample is represented by 200,000 to 250,000 distinct CDR3 sequences; around 6.9% of them were singletons. The ten largest clones capture 1.9% of the sample. The same data also went into a second study, on yellow fever vaccine responses in identical twins.

The sequencing sample was made of memory (CD45RO+) T cells sorted from blood. This sample's cell subset or site label indicates: CD45RO+ enriched T cells. Every receptor here comes from a woman under 30 in good health.

The genes are TRBV20-1 and TRBJ2-7; D gene ambiguous. CDR1 is DFQATT and CDR2 is SNEGSKA in the germline V gene (reference sequence). V was shortened by 6 bases and J by 6 bases, with 21 bases between the two germline ends. This CDR3 is built from 14 residues. The CDR3 DNA sequence: TGCAGTGCCGACCCCCCCAGGAAAGGTGGCGAGCAGTACTTC. It codes for CSADPPRKGGEQYF.

This chain uses TRBV12-5 with TRBJ2-2; D not resolved. The CDR3 sequence is 17 residues long. V was clipped by 0 bases and J by 2 bases, with 13 bases between them. In germline, CDR1 is LGHNT, CDR2 FRNRAP. CDR3 amino acids: CASGLVGLAANTGELFF. In DNA, the CDR3 is TGTGCTAGTGGTTTGGTAGGGTTGGCAGCTAACACCGGGGAGCTGTTTTTT.

The table lists this clonotype with a few counts. This chain joins TRBV15 and TRBJ2-3; the D gene is possibly TRBD2 (6 bases). Per the germline V gene, CDR1 is LNHNV and CDR2 is YYDKDF (reference sequence). The germline V and J ends were trimmed by 1 base and 3 bases, with 14 bases remaining between them. The CDR3 has 16 residues. CDR3 loop: CATSRGDSGTTDTQYF. The CDR3 nucleotides are TGTGCCACCAGCAGAGGAGATAGCGGAACGACAGATACGCAGTATTTT.

This clonotype was counted ten times or more. This CDR3 is CAISDSSGVGELFF. In DNA form, the CDR3 reads TGTGCCATCAGTGATTCTTCGGGGGTCGGGGAGCTGTTTTTT. The chain recombines TRBV10-3 with TRBJ2-2; D may be TRBD2 (6 bases). Germline V CDR1 and CDR2: ENHRY, SYGVKD. The CDR3 extends over 14 amino acids. V was pared by 3 bases and J by 7 bases, with 12 bases between.

This clonotype was recorded a few times. The rearrangement links TRBV20-1 to TRBJ2-5, with D perhaps matching TRBD1 (5 bases). The CDR3 covers 12 residues. The V gene's germline CDR1 is DFQATT and CDR2 SNEGSKA (reference sequence). Trimming took 6 bases from V and 6 from J, leaving 14 bases between them. The CDR3 nucleotides read TGCAGTGCCGGACATCAGGGTCAGACCCAGTACTTC. Translation: CSAGHQGQTQYF.

This rearrangement joins TRBV10-2 to TRBJ2-2, with a possible D match to TRBD1 (8 bases). The CDR3 contains 14 residues. The germline V gene has CDR1 WSHSY and CDR2 SAAADI. The ends were cut back, 10 bases at V and 3 bases at J, with 15 bases in the middle. Written as DNA, the CDR3 is TGCGCCATGCAACAGGGGGGGGACACCGGGGAGCTGTTTTTT. Translated, it gives CAMQQGGDTGELFF.

The V call is TRBV7-4, the J call TRBJ2-7; 9 nucleotides agree with TRBD1. CDR3 length: 16 amino acids. Trimming removed 5 bases from V and 3 bases from J; junction bases left unmatched: 11. Per germline, CDR1 SGHVT and CDR2 SQSDAQ. The CDR3 protein is CASSARPGTGFYEQYF. The DNA for the CDR3 is TGTGCCAGCAGCGCTCGTCCCGGGACAGGGTTCTACGAGCAGTACTTC.

The V call is TRBV2, the J call TRBJ2-2; 7 bases agree with TRBD1. This CDR3 contains 16 residues. The trim removed 5 bases at V and 6 bases at J, leaving 12 bases unmatched. Germline loops: CDR1 SNHLY, CDR2 FYNNEI. CDR3: CASSSGQVVGSGELFF. In nucleotides, the CDR3 is TGTGCCAGCAGTAGCGGACAGGTCGTTGGTTCCGGGGAGCTGTTTTTT.

The chain couples TRBV20-1 to TRBJ2-7; D tentatively reads TRBD1 or TRBD2 (5 bases each). Trimming left V 5 bases short and J 7 bases short, with 12 bases between. This CDR3 spans 11 amino acids. Germline V gene lookup returns CDR1 DFQATT and CDR2 SNEGSKA (reference sequence). In DNA, the CDR3 is TGCAGTGCTGAAAGGGACGAGGAGCAGTACTTC. Translated, it gives CSAERDEEQYF.

This clonotype was counted many times. This sequence joins TRBV27 and TRBJ2-5; TRBD1 matches 7 bases. The germline V gene has CDR1 MNHEY and CDR2 SMNVEV (reference sequence). The V gene end was trimmed by 1 base and the J gene end by 2 bases; junction bases not matched to a gene: 4. This CDR3 contains 15 residues. This CDR3 is CASSLLGGPQETQYF. As DNA, the CDR3 is TGTGCCAGCAGTTTATTAGGGGGCCCACAAGAGACCCAGTACTTC.

This clonotype was counted ten times or more. The V call is TRBV4-2, the J call TRBJ2-7; 10 bases match TRBD2. V was pared by 1 base and J by 0 bases, with 9 bases of the junction left unmatched. This CDR3 is built from 18 residues. CDR1 is LGHNA and CDR2 is YNFKEQ in the germline V gene. The CDR3 is CASSQGVAGGKFSYEQYF. CDR3 in DNA: TGTGCCAGCAGCCAAGGAGTAGCGGGGGGCAAGTTCTCCTACGAGCAGTACTTC.

The CDR3 spells CASSPLAGTNTGELFF. CDR3 bases: TGTGCCAGCAGCCCCCTAGCGGGGACGAACACCGGGGAGCTGTTTTTT. The V call is TRBV7-9, the J call TRBJ2-2, with 9 bases lining up with TRBD2. This CDR3 has 16 amino acids. With 5 bases clipped from V and 0 bases from J, the junction kept 4 bases outside the gene matches. Germline lookup yields CDR1 SEHNR and CDR2 FQNEAQ (reference sequence).

The chain joins TRBV24-1 to TRBJ2-7; D possibly corresponds to TRBD1 (6 bases). Trimming removed 6 bases at V and 3 bases at J, with 20 bases between. The CDR3 runs 16 residues. Germline CDR1 reads KGHDR; CDR2 reads SFDVKD. The CDR3 nucleotides are TGTGCCACCAGTCGTCTTCGGAGCAACAGGGTCTACGAGCAGTACTTC. Residues: CATSRLRSNRVYEQYF.

This clonotype came up many times. J is TRBJ1-5 and V is TRBV20-1; D remains unclear. There are 14 residues in the CDR3. Trimming removed 1 base from V and 1 base from J, with 8 bases in between. Per the germline V gene, CDR1 is DFQATT and CDR2 is SNEGSKA (reference sequence). The CDR3 protein is CSARGLLSNQPQHF. In nucleotides, the CDR3 is TGCAGTGCTAGAGGCCTATTGAGCAATCAGCCCCAGCATTTT.

The chain recombines TRBV4-3 with TRBJ2-3; TRBD2 matches 10 bases. CDR3 length: 17 amino acids. Germline CDR1 is LGHNA and CDR2 is YSLEER. The V and J ends lost 0 bases and 4 bases, in that order; junction bases with no gene match: 7. The CDR3 DNA reads as TGCGCCAGCAGCCAAGATCTCCTAGCGGGAGTTTCAGATACGCAGTATTTT. Translating it yields CASSQDLLAGVSDTQYF.

Many counts were recorded for this clonotype. The genes are TRBV4-3 and TRBJ2-1; TRBD2 agrees at 7 bases. J lost 3 bases, V lost 0 bases, and 8 bases had no gene match. Germline-derived CDR1 and CDR2 are LGHNA and YSLEER. CDR3 length: 17 amino acids. CDR3 nucleotide sequence: TGCGCCAGCAGCCAAGATTATGCGGGAGAGATCTACAATGAGCAGTTCTTC. As protein: CASSQDYAGEIYNEQFF.

Comment on this clonotype: This may come from a read error, since a much larger clone is one base off. The chain combines TRBV4-1 with TRBJ2-5; TRBD1 matches at 11 bases. Germline V gene lookup returns CDR1 MGHRA and CDR2 YSYEKL. This CDR3 spans 15 amino acids. The CDR3, as DNA: TGCGTCAGCAGTCTCGGACAGGGGGCACAAGAGACCCAGTACTTC. Translated, it gives CVSSLGQGAQETQYF.

This clonotype was counted at least ten times. V is TRBV11-2 and J is TRBJ2-1, with 7 positions matching TRBD2. CDR3 length equals 15 residues. Germline lookup yields CDR1 SGHAT and CDR2 FQNNGV. The ends lost 5 bases at V and 2 bases at J; junction bases unmatched: 6. CDR3 DNA sequence: TGTGCCAGCAGCCCCGGACTAGGGACCTACAATGAGCAGTTCTTC. Its protein is CASSPGLGTYNEQFF.

This clonotype was seen repeatedly, ten times or more. The J gene is TRBJ2-3, the V gene TRBV3-1, with D hard to call. Germline lookup yields CDR1 LGHDT and CDR2 YNNKEL (reference sequence). The CDR3 covers 11 residues. V was shortened by 0 bases and J by 9 bases, with 4 bases between the two germline ends. In DNA form, the CDR3 reads TGTGCCAGCAGCCAAGACCAAACGCAGTATTTT. Encoded protein: CASSQDQTQYF.

The chain carries TRBV24-1 and TRBJ1-5; D remains ambiguous. Deletions cut 6 bases from V and 6 bases from J, with 14 bases between. Per the germline V gene, CDR1 is KGHDR and CDR2 is SFDVKD. The CDR3 extends over 14 amino acids. The CDR3 DNA sequence: TGTGCCACCAGTACACCAAAAAGTGGTCAGCCCCAGCATTTT. Its translation is CATSTPKSGQPQHF.

The chain carries TRBV5-6 and TRBJ2-5; D remains ambiguous. The CDR3 totals 14 residues. Per germline, CDR1 SGHDT and CDR2 YYEEEE. V was trimmed by 3 bases and J by 3 bases, leaving 12 bases between them. The CDR3 nucleotides are TGTGCCAGCAGCTCGGTCATGGGGAAAGAGACCCAGTACTTC. It codes for CASSSVMGKETQYF.

This clonotype has a count of ten or more. The rearrangement links TRBV20-1 to TRBJ2-1; the match to TRBD2 covers 11 bases. The CDR3 extends over 16 amino acids. V was clipped by 3 bases and J by 7 bases; unmatched bases: 11. Germline V gene data show CDR1 as DFQATT and CDR2 as SNEGSKA (reference sequence). The CDR3 sequence: CSASQRLAGGGNEQFF. DNA for the CDR3: TGCAGTGCTAGCCAACGTCTAGCGGGAGGTGGGAATGAGCAGTTCTTC.

This clonotype has only a few counts. J is TRBJ2-2 and V is TRBV15; D may correspond to TRBD1 or TRBD2 (6 bases each). The germline V gene encodes CDR1 LNHNV and CDR2 YYDKDF (reference sequence). V shed 3 bases and J shed 3 bases, with 14 bases lying between them. The CDR3 is 16 amino acids. The CDR3 loop is CATSSAWGADTGELFF. The DNA for the CDR3 is TGTGCCACCAGCAGCGCTTGGGGGGCGGACACCGGGGAGCTGTTTTTT. Variable domain in full (rest from reference TRBV15 and TRBJ2-2): DAMVIQNPRYQVTQFGKPVTLSCSQTLNHNVMYWYQQKSSQAPKLLFHYYDKDFNNEADTPDNFQSRRPNTSFCFLDIRSPGLGDTAMYLCATSSAWGADTGELFFGEGSRLTVL.

In this sample, this clonotype turned up many times. The chain is built from TRBV6-1 and TRBJ1-5; D unclear. The V gene lost 8 bases and the J gene lost 3 bases, with 14 bases spanning the gap. This CDR3 contains 14 residues. Germline CDR1 and CDR2: MNHNS and SASEGT. The CDR3 spells CASLKEGVNQPQHF. CDR3 DNA sequence: TGTGCCAGCTTAAAAGAGGGCGTCAATCAGCCCCAGCATTTT.

Ten or more counts support this clonotype. V gene TRBV7-9 combines with J gene TRBJ2-1; TRBD2 matches at 7 bases. The ends lost 1 base at V and 7 bases at J; junction bases unmatched: 4. This CDR3 contains 14 residues. CDR1 is SEHNR and CDR2 is FQNEAQ in the germline V gene (reference sequence). The chain's CDR3 is CASSLGPGGNEQFF. CDR3 bases: TGTGCCAGCAGCTTAGGGCCCGGGGGGAATGAGCAGTTCTTC.

This clonotype was counted ten times or more. The chain links TRBV21-1 to TRBJ1-6; the table's D call TRBD1 went unverified against the DNA. TRBV21-1 is an annotated pseudogene. The CDR3 sequence is 13 residues long. The CDR3 DNA reads TGTGCCAGCAGCGCCGACAGTAATTCACCCCTCCACTTT. This translates into CASSADSNSPLHF.

Ten or more counts support this clonotype. The CDR3 is CASSSTDHGAFF. CDR3 nucleotides: TGTGCCAGCAGTTCCACCGATCATGGAGCTTTCTTT. V is TRBV6-6 and J is TRBJ1-1; D is unresolved. V lost 4 bases and J 10 bases, leaving 13 bases between the germline ends. The germline V gene encodes CDR1 MNHNY and CDR2 SVGAGI (reference sequence). The CDR3 contains 12 residues.

A few counts support this clonotype. V and J are TRBV5-1 and TRBJ2-7; either TRBD1 or TRBD2 may supply D (5 bases each). The V end was cut by 5 bases, the J end by 3 bases, with 18 bases between. The CDR3 contains 15 residues. Germline V gene lookup returns CDR1 SGHRS and CDR2 YFSETQ. This CDR3 is CASRWDGAEIYEQYF. CDR3 nucleotides: TGCGCCAGCAGGTGGGACGGGGCCGAGATCTACGAGCAGTACTTC.